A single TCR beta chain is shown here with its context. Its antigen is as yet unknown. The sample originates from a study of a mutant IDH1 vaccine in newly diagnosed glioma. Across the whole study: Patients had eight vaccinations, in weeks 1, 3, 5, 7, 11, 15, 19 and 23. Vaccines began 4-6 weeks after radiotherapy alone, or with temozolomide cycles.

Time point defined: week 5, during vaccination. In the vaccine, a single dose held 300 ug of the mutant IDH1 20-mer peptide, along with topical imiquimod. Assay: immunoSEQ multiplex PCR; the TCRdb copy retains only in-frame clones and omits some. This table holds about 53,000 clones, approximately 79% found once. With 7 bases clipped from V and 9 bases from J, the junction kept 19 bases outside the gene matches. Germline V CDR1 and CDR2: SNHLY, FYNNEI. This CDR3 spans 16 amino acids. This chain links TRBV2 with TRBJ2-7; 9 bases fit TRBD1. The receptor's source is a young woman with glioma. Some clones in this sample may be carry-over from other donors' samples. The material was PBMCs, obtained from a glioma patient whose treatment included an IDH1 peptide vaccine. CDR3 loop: CASKSRDRVQSSRQYF. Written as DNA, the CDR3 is TGTGCCAGCAAGTCCCGGGACAGGGTACAATCCAGCAGGCAGTACTTC.